This TCR beta chain is from a study of Graves' ophthalmopathy and Graves' hyperthyroidism. Findings and caveats of the study: Among thyroid clonotypes expanded above 0.001 frequency, most also appeared in blood.

RNA transcripts provided the template for amplifying TCR beta CDR3 regions. RT-PCR in the first round used HTBI primers; a second-round multiplex PCR followed. Each CDR3 protein is one row after TCRdb ran MiXCR on the multiplex PCR reads. The data show roughly 300,000 distinct CDR3 sequences, 15% to 20% seen once. Other autoimmune diseases, uncontrolled infections, pregnancy or lactation ruled patients out of participation. In this sample, this clonotype turned up many times. The antigen is undetermined. The CDR3 is made up of 15 amino acids. Trimming removed 6 bases at V and 4 bases at J, with 15 bases between. The germline V gene encodes CDR1 MNHEY and CDR2 SVGEGT.

The material sequenced was peripheral blood. The genes are TRBV6-2 or TRBV6-3 and TRBJ2-2; D unclear. The sequence derives from an adult man with Graves' ophthalmopathy. In nucleotides, the CDR3 is TGTGCCAGCAGAGTCCTCTCAGATCTCACCGGGGAGCTGTTTTTT. The encoded protein is CASRVLSDLTGELFF.